This TCR beta chain was found in a study of early T cells in non-severe SARS-CoV-2 infection. As for the study in general: Sequencing targeted bulk RNA from unsorted whole blood, leaving chains unpaired. Study-level findings and limits: Lookups in VDJdb leaned toward anti-spike CD8 responses and missed private and CD4 specificities.

The sample holds many counts of this clonotype. Its matching antigen is unknown. V shed 6 bases, J shed 7 bases, and the junction held 9 bases outside the gene matches. Germline assignment: CDR1 MNHNY and CDR2 SVGAGI (reference sequence). CDR3 length: 14 residues. Tagging with unique molecular identifiers was applied to individual cDNA molecules. MiXCR, applied by TCRdb to the 5' RACE reads, yields one record per CDR3 protein. The sample yields about 83,000 distinct CDR3 sequences, more than 9% seen once. The chain uses TRBV6-6 and TRBJ1-5, with TRBD1 matching 7 bases. This clonotype originated in an adult who was a healthcare worker with PCR-confirmed SARS-CoV-2 infection or an uninfected control (not recorded which). Sequences were obtained from whole blood. The CDR3: CASSKTGVGQPQHF. CDR3 DNA: TGTGCCAGCAGCAAAACAGGGGTAGGGCAGCCCCAGCATTTT.